This T cell receptor beta chain came from a study of OX40 agonist ivuxolimab in advanced cancers. The overall study: Treatment received earlier with anti-PD-1, anti-PD-L1 or anti-CTLA-4 agents was allowed, and more than 30% had some. Study-wide results and caveats: CD4+ T cells averaged fewer expanded clones than CD8+ T cells. CD4+ and CD8+ T cells in blood underwent clonal expansion by week 6 at 0.1 to 3.0 mg/kg.

If patients had autoimmune disease history or systemic immunosuppression, they were excluded. The method was immunoSEQ multiplex PCR; TCRdb's version includes in-frame clones alone and lacks a portion of them. The top ten hold 4.7% of the sample, which has roughly 62,000 clones, roughly 85% seen once. A word on this clone: What it binds is unknown.

CDR1 is SGHVS, CDR2 FQNEAQ, per germline. The CDR3 spans 14 residues. Losses at the gene ends were 3 bases for V and 4 bases for J; bases not matched to a gene: 2. The clonotype originates from an adult with an advanced solid tumor such as melanoma, head and neck, liver or kidney cancer. The chain links TRBV7-8 to TRBJ2-1, with 8 bases matching TRBD1. Source: CD4+ or CD8+ T cells sorted from blood, taken in a trial of the OX40 agonist ivuxolimab. This chain's CDR3 is CASSFRDRYNEQFF. The CDR3 DNA sequence: TGTGCCAGCAGCTTCCGGGACAGGTACAATGAGCAGTTCTTC.